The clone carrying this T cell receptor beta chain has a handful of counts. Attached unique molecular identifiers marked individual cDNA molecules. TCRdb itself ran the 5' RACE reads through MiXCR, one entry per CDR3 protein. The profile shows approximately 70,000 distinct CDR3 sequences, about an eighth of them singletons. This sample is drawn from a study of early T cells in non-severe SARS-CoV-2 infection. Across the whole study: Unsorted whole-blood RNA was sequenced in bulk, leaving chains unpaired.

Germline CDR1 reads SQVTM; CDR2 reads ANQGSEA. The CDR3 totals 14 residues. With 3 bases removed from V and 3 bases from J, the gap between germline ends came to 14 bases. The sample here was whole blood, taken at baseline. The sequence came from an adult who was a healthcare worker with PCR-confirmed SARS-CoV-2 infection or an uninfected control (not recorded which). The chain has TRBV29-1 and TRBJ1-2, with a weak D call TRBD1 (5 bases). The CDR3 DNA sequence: TGCAGCGTTGAGGGGTCGGGGCATGACTATGGCTACACCTTC. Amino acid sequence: CSVEGSGHDYGYTF.